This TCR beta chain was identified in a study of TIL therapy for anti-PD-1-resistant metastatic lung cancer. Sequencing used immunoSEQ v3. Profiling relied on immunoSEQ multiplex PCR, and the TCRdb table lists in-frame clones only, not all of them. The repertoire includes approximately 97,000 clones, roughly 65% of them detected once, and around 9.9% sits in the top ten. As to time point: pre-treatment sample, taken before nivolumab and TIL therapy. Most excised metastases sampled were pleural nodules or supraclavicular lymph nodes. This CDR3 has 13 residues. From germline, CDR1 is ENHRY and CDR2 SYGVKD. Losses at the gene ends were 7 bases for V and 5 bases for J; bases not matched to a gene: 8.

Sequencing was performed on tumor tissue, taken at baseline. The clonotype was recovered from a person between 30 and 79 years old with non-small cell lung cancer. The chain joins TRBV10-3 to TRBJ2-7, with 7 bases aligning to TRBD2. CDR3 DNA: TGTGCCATCAAGGAGCGGGGTAATGACGAGCAGTACTTC. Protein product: CAIKERGNDEQYF.